The 18 T cell receptor beta chains in this list originate from one sample, sequenced in a study of beta chain features in type 1 diabetes. Whole-study findings and limits: People with Type 1 diabetes carried modestly yet significantly shorter TCRB CDR3s in all four CD4+ subsets.

Their antigens are not known. Expressed TCRB transcripts got sequenced, as all isolated RNA was reverse transcribed. Sequencing was performed with immunoSEQ multiplex PCR; in TCRdb, only in-frame clones are kept and a portion is missing. The sample has about 230,000 clones, approximately 16% seen once. The sample consisted of naive CD4+ T cells from blood. The receptors were sampled from a man between 25 and 39 years old with type 1 diabetes.

In its sample, this clone was seen a few times. The same CDR3 is also encoded by other DNA sequences in this sample. The chain has TRBV7-2 and TRBJ2-3; no clear D gene. The CDR3 runs to 12 residues. Germline values: CDR1 SGHTA, CDR2 FQGNSA. Trimming pared 5 bases from V and 3 bases from J, leaving 6 bases between. The CDR3 DNA follows: TGTGCCAGCAGCCTCGCTACAGATACGCAGTATTTT. Its translation is CASSLATDTQYF.

This clone has only a few counts. The V and J genes are TRBV14 and TRBJ2-5, with TRBD2 matching 11 bases. CDR1 SGHDN and CDR2 FVKESK come from the germline V gene. After removal of 4 bases from V and 4 bases from J, the junction contained 14 bases not matched to a gene. The CDR3 contains 18 residues. CDR3: CASSLLDPSGRIRETQYF. In DNA form, the CDR3 reads TGTGCCAGCAGCCTCCTCGACCCTAGCGGGAGGATTAGAGAGACCCAGTACTTC.

This chain links TRBV27 with TRBJ2-1, with TRBD1 matching 10 bases. The V segment lost 5 bases and the J segment 10 bases; nucleotides outside the gene matches: 14. The CDR3 is 16 amino acids. Germline V CDR1 and CDR2: MNHEY, SMNVEV (reference sequence). CDR3 coding DNA: TGTGCCAGCAGTCCACAGGGGACAGGGGCTGCTGGGGAGCAGTTCTTC. This codes for CASSPQGTGAAGEQFF.

This clone occurred a few times. The gene calls are TRBV7-2 and TRBJ2-1; D is undetermined. The germline V gene has CDR1 SGHTA and CDR2 FQGNSA. V shed 4 bases and J shed 5 bases, with 6 bases lying between them. The CDR3 loop spans 12 amino acids. CDR3 nucleotides: TGTGCCAGCAGCTCCCGCAACAATGAGCAGTTCTTC. Translating it yields CASSSRNNEQFF.

This clone has only a few counts. CDR3 sequence reads: CASSVESSGANVLTF. As DNA, the CDR3 is TGTGCCAGCAGCGTAGAGAGCTCTGGGGCCAACGTCCTGACTTTC. V is TRBV9 and J is TRBJ2-6, with unresolved D. Trimming stripped 0 bases from V and 0 bases from J, with 4 bases between. CDR1 and CDR2 from the germline V gene are SGDLS and YYNGEE. The CDR3 length is 15 residues.

This clone was seen a few times. The CDR3 loop is CASSLGLAGDEQYF. The CDR3, as DNA: TGTGCCAGCAGCCTAGGACTAGCGGGAGACGAGCAGTACTTC. The chain couples TRBV7-2 to TRBJ2-7; 13 bases are shared with TRBD2. The V and J ends lost 5 bases and 5 bases, in that order; junction bases with no gene match: 3. The CDR3 consists of 14 residues. Germline lookup yields CDR1 SGHTA and CDR2 FQGNSA. The full variable domain, in which reference TRBV7-2 and TRBJ2-7 provide the parts outside the CDR3, is GAGVSQSPSNKVTEKGKDVELRCDPISGHTALYWYRQSLGQGLEFLIYFQGNSAPDKSGLPSDRFSAERTGGSVSTLTIQRTQQEDSAVYLCASSLGLAGDEQYFGPGTRLTVT.

This chain uses TRBV4-3 with TRBJ2-1; TRBD1 or TRBD2 may be the D gene (5 bases each). Germline V gene lookup returns CDR1 LGHNA and CDR2 YSLEER. Trimming took 0 bases from V and 7 from J, leaving 13 bases between them. There are 15 residues in the CDR3. The DNA of the CDR3 is TGCGCCAGCAGCCAAGAACTCACGGGACGAAATGAGCAGTTCTTC. It encodes CASSQELTGRNEQFF.

This chain uses TRBV7-9 with TRBJ2-5; D remains unclear. The germline V gene has CDR1 SEHNR and CDR2 FQNEAQ (reference sequence). CDR3 size: 13 residues. V lost 1 base and J 2 bases, leaving 5 bases between the germline ends. In DNA, the CDR3 is TGTGCCAGCAGCTTAGGTTCTCAAGAGACCCAGTACTTC. Amino acid sequence: CASSLGSQETQYF.

The chain has TRBV7-9 and TRBJ2-1; a weak D match, TRBD1 (6 bases). Germline CDR1 reads SEHNR; CDR2 reads FQNEAQ (reference sequence). This CDR3 spans 15 amino acids. V was pared by 5 bases and J by 5 bases, with 16 bases between. The chain's CDR3 is CASSGLRTDHNEQFF. The CDR3 DNA reads as TGTGCCAGCAGCGGCCTCAGGACAGATCACAATGAGCAGTTCTTC.

The V gene is TRBV27, the J gene TRBJ2-7; D unclear. Germline V CDR1 and CDR2: MNHEY, SMNVEV (reference sequence). The V and J ends lost 7 bases and 0 bases respectively, with 16 bases between them. CDR3 length: 15 residues. In DNA form, the CDR3 reads TGTGCCAGCACCCTAGGACCCGATCCCTCCTACGAGCAGTACTTC. Its translation: CASTLGPDPSYEQYF.

The rearrangement uses TRBV7-2 and TRBJ1-1; D is perhaps TRBD1 (5 bases). Between the trimmed V and J ends, which lost 5 bases and 7 bases, there was a span of 14 bases. The CDR3 has 13 amino acids. The germline V gene has CDR1 SGHTA and CDR2 FQGNSA. Here the CDR3 DNA reads TGTGCCAGCAGCCGCGACAGTTCTGGTGAAGCTTTCTTT. Protein: CASSRDSSGEAFF.

The V and J genes are TRBV10-3 and TRBJ1-2; D might be TRBD1 (5 bases). Germline lookup yields CDR1 ENHRY and CDR2 SYGVKD. Trimming removed 3 bases from V and 3 bases from J, with 20 bases in between. The CDR3 is 17 residues long. The DNA for the CDR3 is TGTGCCATCAGTGATTCAACCCAGGGACGGTCCCACTATGGCTACACCTTC. It codes for CAISDSTQGRSHYGYTF.

The genes are TRBV7-2 and TRBJ1-1; D call uncertain. The CDR3 contains 12 residues. V gave up 3 bases and J gave up 1 base, with 3 bases separating them. Germline loops: CDR1 SGHTA, CDR2 FQGNSA. CDR3 loop: CASSLKNTEAFF. The CDR3 DNA reads TGTGCCAGCAGCTTGAAGAACACTGAAGCTTTCTTT. Full variable domain (remainder filled in from reference TRBV7-2 and TRBJ1-1): GAGVSQSPSNKVTEKGKDVELRCDPISGHTALYWYRQSLGQGLEFLIYFQGNSAPDKSGLPSDRFSAERTGGSVSTLTIQRTQQEDSAVYLCASSLKNTEAFFGQGTRLTVV.

This chain uses TRBV30 with TRBJ2-6; possible D gene TRBD1, 5 bases. The CDR3 is 15 residues long. Germline V gene sequence: CDR1 GTSNPN, CDR2 SVGIG (reference sequence). V shed 2 bases and J shed 4 bases, with 12 bases lying between them. CDR3 sequence (DNA): TGTGCCTGGAGTCCAATCCAGGGAGGGGCCAACGTCCTGACTTTC. It is translated as CAWSPIQGGANVLTF.

This clone was detected only a few times. The gene calls are TRBV30 and TRBJ2-5, with 13 positions matching TRBD2. V lost 0 bases to trimming and J lost 4 bases; unmatched junction nucleotides: 2. The CDR3 extends over 15 amino acids. Germline loops: CDR1 GTSNPN, CDR2 SVGIG (reference sequence). CDR3 in DNA: TGTGCCTGGAGTGTACTAGCGGGAGGGGGAGAGACCCAGTACTTC. It translates to CAWSVLAGGGETQYF.

This clone was found a few times. The chain employs TRBV9 and TRBJ2-5; 7 bases are shared with TRBD1. Germline CDR1 is SGDLS and CDR2 is YYNGEE. V gave up 0 bases and J gave up 5 bases; unmatched junction bases: 4. The CDR3 is made up of 14 amino acids. The CDR3 loop is CASSVDRGRETQYF. CDR3 nucleotide sequence: TGTGCCAGCAGCGTAGACAGGGGCAGGGAGACCCAGTACTTC.

The rearrangement joins TRBV16 to TRBJ1-2; D is possibly TRBD1 (5 bases). The CDR3 has 15 residues. The ends were cut back, 3 bases at V and 4 bases at J, with 15 bases in the middle. CDR1 is KGHSY and CDR2 is FQNENV in the germline V gene. CDR3 amino acids: CASSHHSRVLYGYTF. Here the CDR3 DNA reads TGTGCCAGCAGCCACCACTCCAGGGTGCTCTATGGCTACACCTTC.

The chain employs TRBV7-2 and TRBJ2-3; D is tentatively TRBD1 or TRBD2 (5 bases each). This CDR3 is built from 15 residues. Trimming took 1 base from V and 3 from J, leaving 11 bases between them. The germline CDR1 and CDR2 sequences are SGHTA and FQGNSA. This CDR3 is CASSLEVGRTDTQYF. In DNA form, the CDR3 reads TGTGCCAGCAGCTTAGAGGTGGGACGGACAGATACGCAGTATTTT. Looking up the rest from reference TRBV7-2 and TRBJ2-3 gives the full variable domain: GAGVSQSPSNKVTEKGKDVELRCDPISGHTALYWYRQSLGQGLEFLIYFQGNSAPDKSGLPSDRFSAERTGGSVSTLTIQRTQQEDSAVYLCASSLEVGRTDTQYFGPGTRLTVL.